Below are 13 T cell receptor beta chains sequenced from a single sample in a study of blood T cell repertoires in COVID-19 (dated by TCRdb to about 2020). The library was obtained by the immunoSEQ multiplex PCR assay. Held by TCRdb, this immuneACCESS table contains in-frame sequences only and omits some clones. Under half of the omission traces to an unresolved V gene where checked; the cause of the rest is unknown. The sample has approximately 240,000 clones on record, 83% of them singletons. The leading ten clones occupy around 5.5% of the sample. Sequencing input: peripheral blood. These TCRs come from a human donor in a cohort sampled during active COVID-19.

The V call is TRBV29-1, the J call TRBJ2-3, with 8 bases aligning to TRBD1. The CDR3 runs to 13 residues. Germline CDR1 SQVTM, CDR2 ANQGSEA. V gave up 8 bases and J gave up 5 bases; unmatched junction bases: 9. CDR3 DNA sequence: TGCAGCCTCTCGACAGGGGTTAGAGATACGCAGTATTTT. It is translated as CSLSTGVRDTQYF.

CDR3 DNA: TGTGCCAGCAGCGAGGATACAGGGAGAGGGGAAAAACTGTTTTTT. Protein: CASSEDTGRGEKLFF. V usage is TRBV9 and J usage is TRBJ1-4; TRBD1 is a possible D gene (6 bases). Trimming removed 3 bases at V and 8 bases at J, with 17 bases between. In germline, CDR1 is SGDLS, CDR2 YYNGEE. There are 15 residues in the CDR3. Full variable domain (outside the CDR3, taken from reference TRBV9 and TRBJ1-4): DSGVTQTPKHLITATGQRVTLRCSPRSGDLSVYWYQQSLDQGLQFLIQYYNGEERAKGNILERFSAQQFPDLHSELNLSSLELGDSALYFCASSEDTGRGEKLFFGSGTQLSVL.

The genes are TRBV30 and TRBJ1-1; 9 bases line up with TRBD1. V shed 8 bases, J shed 3 bases, and the junction held 4 bases outside the gene matches. This CDR3 has 12 residues. Per germline, CDR1 GTSNPN and CDR2 SVGIG (reference sequence). The CDR3 DNA reads as TGTGCCGGAACAGGGGGCTACACTGAAGCTTTCTTT. Its protein is CAGTGGYTEAFF.

V is TRBV21-1 and J is TRBJ2-5; the table's TRBD1 call for D was not verified on the DNA. TRBV21-1 is deemed a pseudogene. The CDR3 is made up of 15 amino acids. The CDR3: CASSKVWTDQETQYF. In DNA, the CDR3 is TGTGCCAGCAGCAAAGTATGGACAGACCAAGAGACCCAGTACTTC.

The chain has TRBV12-3 or TRBV12-4 and TRBJ1-1; maybe TRBD1 (5 bases). CDR3 size: 13 residues. The ends were cut back, 7 bases at V and 6 bases at J, with 15 bases in the middle. The CDR3 loop is CASTLPQGPEAFF. The CDR3 bases are TGTGCCAGCACCCTCCCTCAGGGCCCTGAAGCTTTCTTT.

With regard to this clone: The same CDR3 is also encoded by other DNA sequences in this sample. As DNA, the CDR3 is TGTGCCAGCAGTTTCCGGGGTCAGCCCCAGCATTTT. Encoded protein: CASSFRGQPQHF. V is TRBV27 and J is TRBJ1-5; D remains unclear. V lost 3 bases, J lost 6 bases, and 6 bases lay in between. The CDR3 is 12 amino acids. The germline gives CDR1 MNHEY, CDR2 SMNVEV (reference sequence).

Comment on this clone: Other DNA variants within this sample encode the same CDR3. The chain has TRBV7-2 and TRBJ2-5; 8 nucleotides match TRBD2. The CDR3 sequence is 15 residues long. The trim removed 5 bases at V and 5 bases at J, leaving 10 bases unmatched. Germline loops: CDR1 SGHTA, CDR2 FQGNSA. CDR3 nucleotide sequence: TGTGCCAGCAGCCCCCGGGGCGCTAGCGGGGAGACCCAGTACTTC. Its translation is CASSPRGASGETQYF.

The chain carries TRBV6-1 and TRBJ2-3; D unclear. Trimming left V 2 bases short and J 1 base short, with 7 bases between. Germline CDR1 and CDR2: MNHNS and SASEGT. This CDR3 comprises 14 residues. The CDR3 DNA follows: TGTGCCAGCAGTGAACTAGTGGGCACAGATACGCAGTATTTT. It specifies CASSELVGTDTQYF.

The CDR3 sequence: CASRRAETQYF. CDR3 nucleotides: TGTGCCAGCAGGAGGGCTGAGACCCAGTACTTC. The chain is built from TRBV25-1 and TRBJ2-5; the D gene is possibly TRBD2 (5 bases). Germline CDR1 MGHDK, CDR2 SYGVNS. With 6 bases removed from V and 5 bases from J, the gap between germline ends came to 7 bases. The CDR3 spans 11 residues.

The chain joins TRBV2 to TRBJ2-3; 10 positions agree with TRBD2. V shed 2 bases and J 2 bases; nucleotides not matched to a gene: 13. CDR1 is SNHLY and CDR2 is FYNNEI in the germline V gene. The CDR3 contains 19 residues. The CDR3 spells CASSELAGELSGSTDTQYF. CDR3 nucleotides: TGTGCCAGCAGTGAACTAGCGGGAGAATTGAGTGGCTCCACAGATACGCAGTATTTT. Together with reference TRBV2 and TRBJ2-3, the CDR3 gives the full variable domain: EPEVTQTPSHQVTQMGQEVILRCVPISNHLYFYWYRQILGQKVEFLVSFYNNEISEKSEIFDDQFSVERPDGSNFTLKIRSTKLEDSAMYFCASSELAGELSGSTDTQYFGPGTRLTVL.

V gene TRBV10-3 combines with J gene TRBJ2-7; 7 positions agree with TRBD1. Germline CDR1 ENHRY, CDR2 SYGVKD. J gave up 0 bases and V 0 bases, and 14 bases lay outside the gene matches. The CDR3 spans 19 residues. The CDR3 spells CAISESELGLPGGSYEQYF. The CDR3 coding sequence is TGTGCCATCAGTGAGTCTGAGCTCGGTTTGCCAGGGGGCTCCTACGAGCAGTACTTC.

This clone has just one count. The V gene is TRBV6-5, the J gene TRBJ2-7; 11 bases align to TRBD1. Germline trimming cut 0 bases from V and 3 bases from J; bases unmatched to any gene: 1. The CDR3 is made up of 15 amino acids. Looked up from germline, CDR1 is MNHEY and CDR2 is SVGAGI. The CDR3 reads CASSYSDRGLYEQYF. CDR3 bases: TGTGCCAGCAGTTACTCGGACAGGGGGCTCTACGAGCAGTACTTC.

This rearrangement joins TRBV7-9 to TRBJ2-3, with 13 bases matching TRBD2. Trimming at V came to 8 bases and at J to 6 bases, leaving 11 bases not matched to a gene. In germline, CDR1 is SEHNR, CDR2 FQNEAQ (reference sequence). CDR3 length equals 16 residues. CDR3 sequence: CASGRTSGGLGDTQYF. CDR3 sequence (DNA): TGTGCCAGCGGTCGGACTAGCGGGGGTTTAGGGGATACGCAGTATTTT.